The clone carrying this T cell receptor (beta chain) appeared a single time. What it binds is not known. Trimming took off 4 bases at V and 7 bases at J, with 17 bases between the two ends. The CDR3 consists of 14 residues. CDR1 WNHNN and CDR2 SYGVQD come from the germline V gene (reference sequence). This entry is derived from a study of T cells after yellow fever vaccination. TCRdb ran MiXCR on the 5' RACE reads and lists one entry per CDR3 protein. Here the sample spans approximately 300,000 distinct CDR3 sequences, 13% being singletons. Broader study findings: Abundant contaminating clonotypes from the bulk population could appear in FACS-sorted repertoires. Most clones from primary vaccination were detected again post-booster (roughly 96% CD4, 88% CD8).

Sequenced here: CD4+ T cells sorted from PBMCs, sampled 45 days after the yellow fever booster vaccination. The genes are TRBV10-1 and TRBJ2-7, with D perhaps assigned TRBD1 or TRBD2 (5 bases each). The clonotype was recovered from a man younger than 40 who received the YFV17D yellow fever vaccine. As DNA, the CDR3 is TGCGCCAGCAGTGGGGACGGCTACTACGTAGAGCAGTACTTC. Amino acid sequence: CASSGDGYYVEQYF.